This TCR beta chain was found in a study of blood T cells in healthy people across ages. Alongside a J-beta primer mix, a sample-barcoded 5' primer served in a second PCR lasting roughly 6 to 11 cycles. TCRdb re-analysed the 5' RACE reads in MiXCR, keeping a single row per CDR3 protein. The sample comprises about 900,000 distinct CDR3 sequences, approximately 67% of which are singletons, and around 30% rests with the top ten. In this sample, this clonotype turned up a few times. Its antigen is undetermined. Isolated PBMCs totaled at least 7 million in each sample. Study-wide points: Relative to aged donors, long-lived donors carried more naive CD4+ cells and displayed higher diversity. Measured against age, TCR beta diversity per million T cells decreased in a roughly linear manner. CMV infection status of these donors was not known.

Germline CDR1 MNHNY, CDR2 SVGAGI (reference sequence). V was trimmed by 6 bases and J by 2 bases, leaving 6 bases between them. The CDR3 is made up of 12 amino acids. The TCR comes from a young man in good health. The chain links TRBV6-6 to TRBJ2-3; no clear D gene. Sequenced: blood. In DNA form, the CDR3 reads TGTGCCAGCAGACGCGCCACAGATACGCAGTATTTT. It encodes CASRRATDTQYF.